This T cell receptor beta chain was recorded in a study of beta chain features in type 1 diabetes. V lost 3 bases and J lost 6, with 12 bases in between. Germline V gene sequence: CDR1 KGHSH, CDR2 LQKENI. The CDR3 is 13 residues long. cDNA synthesis used the whole RNA isolate, giving expressed TCRB sequences. Sequenced by immunoSEQ multiplex PCR; TCRdb stores in-frame clones only, minus some. In the table there are 200,000 to 250,000 clones, more than 65% of which are singletons. Averaging about 116 mL, one heparinised blood draw came from each individual donor. This receptor was taken from a man aged 30 to 39 in good health. The chain is built from TRBV18 and TRBJ2-7; D is ambiguous. The sample was naive CD4+ T cells from blood. The CDR3 nucleotides read TGTGCCAGCTCACCCCCAATGGAAGGCGAGCAGTACTTC. Translated: CASSPPMEGEQYF.